Following are 22 T cell receptor beta chains from one sample sequenced in a study of cytomegalovirus exposure and HLA in healthy donors. It was with 60 Vbeta and 13 Jbeta primers that the PCR ran. Only in-frame clones appear in the TCRdb table, and some are missing; sequencing was by immunoSEQ multiplex PCR. The data contain around 200,000 clones, approximately 79% of them singletons. Sequenced: PBMCs. These receptors were collected from a girl under 10 years old in good health and CMV-seronegative.

DNA of the CDR3: TGTGCCAGCAGCTTAATGACAGGGGGGACCGGGGAGCTGTTTTTT. Translation: CASSLMTGGTGELFF. V usage is TRBV7-3 and J usage is TRBJ2-2; 9 positions match TRBD1. With 1 base clipped from V and 5 bases from J, the junction kept 2 bases outside the gene matches. Germline V gene lookup returns CDR1 SGHTA and CDR2 FQGTGA. CDR3 length: 15 residues. Combining the CDR3 with reference TRBV7-3 and TRBJ2-2 gives the whole variable domain GAGVSQTPSNKVTEKGKYVELRCDPISGHTALYWYRQSLGQGPEFLIYFQGTGAADDSGLPNDRFFAVRPEGSVSTLKIQRTERGDSAVYLCASSLMTGGTGELFFGEGSRLTVL.

This clone was detected only once. The chain couples TRBV18 to TRBJ1-1; 7 positions agree with TRBD1. The CDR3 totals 15 residues. Germline CDR1 is KGHSH and CDR2 is LQKENI. Unmatched junction bases numbered 8, after V lost 3 bases and J lost 4 bases. In DNA, the CDR3 is TGTGCCAGCTCACCTTGGTCACAGGGGATCACTGAAGCTTTCTTT. Translating gives CASSPWSQGITEAFF.

This chain connects TRBV19 to TRBJ2-3; 8 bases are shared with TRBD1. CDR3 size: 13 residues. Losses at the gene ends were 6 bases for V and 4 bases for J; bases not matched to a gene: 3. Germline lookup yields CDR1 LNHDA and CDR2 SQIVND (reference sequence). CDR3 in amino acids: CASSDRGADTQYF. The CDR3 region has the DNA TGTGCCAGTAGCGACAGGGGTGCAGATACGCAGTATTTT.

The V gene is TRBV18, the J gene TRBJ2-1; 8 bases align to TRBD2. This CDR3 is 18 amino acids long. Unmatched junction bases numbered 15, after V lost 0 bases and J lost 8 bases. Germline loops: CDR1 KGHSH, CDR2 LQKENI. The DNA for the CDR3 is TGTGCCAGCTCACCACCACCGGTCTCGGGGGGGGCCGTCGATGAGCAGTTCTTC. It yields the protein CASSPPPVSGGAVDEQFF.

The chain links TRBV6-5 to TRBJ2-3, with no clear D. CDR1 is MNHEY, CDR2 SVGAGI, per germline. The CDR3 extends over 14 amino acids. V was pared by 2 bases and J by 0 bases, with 6 bases between. As DNA, the CDR3 is TGTGCCAGCAGTTACCCACTAAGCACAGATACGCAGTATTTT. This sequence encodes CASSYPLSTDTQYF.

This chain joins TRBV19 and TRBJ2-3, with TRBD1 matching over 8 bases. V lost 7 bases, J lost 5 bases, and 11 bases stayed unmatched. The germline V gene encodes CDR1 LNHDA and CDR2 SQIVND (reference sequence). The CDR3 consists of 15 residues. Here the CDR3 DNA reads TGTGCCAGTACCCGTAGAGGGGACAGGAGAGATACGCAGTATTTT. Amino acids: CASTRRGDRRDTQYF.

The CDR3 DNA is TGTGCCAGCAGCTTGGCAAGAGGGAGAGGCTACACCTTC. It encodes CASSLARGRGYTF. The chain joins TRBV5-5 to TRBJ1-2; D ambiguous. V lost 0 bases and J 8 bases, leaving 11 bases between the germline ends. The CDR3 extends over 13 amino acids. Germline V lookup: CDR1 SGHKS, CDR2 YYEKEE (reference sequence).

This clone was detected only once. The chain carries TRBV6-6 and TRBJ2-7, with 7 bases identical to TRBD1. V lost 6 bases to trimming and J lost 7 bases; unmatched junction nucleotides: 15. Germline CDR1 and CDR2: MNHNY and SVGAGI (reference sequence). This CDR3 has 15 amino acids. The CDR3 sequence is CASSPGTVGVGEQYF. The CDR3 nucleotides are TGTGCCAGCAGCCCCGGGACAGTCGGAGTGGGTGAGCAGTACTTC.

CDR3 region: CASSRGLRSTDTQYF. CDR3 in DNA: TGCGCCAGCAGCCGAGGACTCCGGAGCACAGATACGCAGTATTTT. This chain uses TRBV4-1 with TRBJ2-3; possibly TRBD2 for D (5 bases). V gave up 4 bases and J gave up 0 bases, with 11 bases separating them. Germline CDR1 is MGHRA and CDR2 is YSYEKL. The CDR3 totals 15 residues.

The chain couples TRBV27 to TRBJ2-3, with 13 bases matching TRBD2. V trimming: 5 bases; J trimming: 1 base; junction bases outside the gene matches: 3. This CDR3 is 16 amino acids long. The germline gives CDR1 MNHEY, CDR2 SMNVEV (reference sequence). The CDR3 bases are TGTGCCAGCAGTCCACTAGCGGGGGGGCGCACAGATACGCAGTATTTT. It yields the protein CASSPLAGGRTDTQYF.

The chain combines TRBV30 with TRBJ2-1; D unclear. This CDR3 contains 13 residues. Trimming took 4 bases from V and 8 from J, leaving 15 bases between them. Germline V gives CDR1 GTSNPN, CDR2 SVGIG (reference sequence). CDR3: CAWITGSLDEQFF. In DNA, the CDR3 is TGTGCCTGGATTACCGGGTCGTTGGATGAGCAGTTCTTC.

This clone was counted once. The genes are TRBV7-2 and TRBJ2-7, with D possibly matching TRBD2 (7 bases). This CDR3 has 14 amino acids. With 5 bases removed from V and 5 bases from J, the gap between germline ends came to 16 bases. Per germline, CDR1 SGHTA and CDR2 FQGNSA. The CDR3 DNA reads TGTGCCAGCAGCCCTAGGGGGGGGTCGCACGAGCAGTACTTC. Translated: CASSPRGGSHEQYF.

This chain joins TRBV27 and TRBJ2-7; TRBD1 matches 10 bases. Germline values: CDR1 MNHEY, CDR2 SMNVEV (reference sequence). The V gene end was trimmed by 6 bases and the J gene end by 4 bases; junction bases not matched to a gene: 6. The CDR3 spans 14 residues. The CDR3 nucleotides read TGTGCCAGCAGGGGACAGGGGTGGCTTTACGAGCAGTACTTC. Translation: CASRGQGWLYEQYF.

The rearrangement uses TRBV11-3 and TRBJ2-7, with D unclear. The CDR3 loop spans 14 amino acids. The ends were cut back, 3 bases at V and 4 bases at J, with 13 bases in the middle. CDR1 and CDR2 from the germline V gene are SGHNT and YENEEA. The CDR3 coding sequence is TGTGCCAGCAGCTTGAGTAGCCTTCGTTACGAGCAGTACTTC. This codes for CASSLSSLRYEQYF.

The genes are TRBV6-4 and TRBJ2-3; 8 bases line up with TRBD1. The CDR3 sequence is 17 residues long. Germline V CDR1 and CDR2: MRHNA, SNTAGT. Trimming at V came to 8 bases and at J to 2 bases, leaving 15 bases not matched to a gene. CDR3 amino acids: CASRGTGGWRTTDTQYF. The CDR3 nucleotides read TGTGCCAGCCGGGGCACAGGGGGATGGAGGACCACAGATACGCAGTATTTT.

The J gene is TRBJ1-2, the V gene TRBV5-4, with TRBD1 matching 7 bases. This CDR3 has 15 amino acids. Germline values: CDR1 SGHNT, CDR2 YYREEE (reference sequence). Trimming cost V 0 bases and J 5 bases; bases outside gene matches: 7. The CDR3 nucleotides are TGTGCCAGCAGCTTGGACAGGGGTCCGGGATATGGCTACACCTTC. Translated, it gives CASSLDRGPGYGYTF.

The V and J genes are TRBV11-2 and TRBJ2-7, with D tentatively TRBD1 (5 bases). V lost 10 bases and J lost 3, with 13 bases in between. There are 12 residues in the CDR3. The V gene's germline CDR1 is SGHAT and CDR2 FQNNGV. In DNA form, the CDR3 reads TGTGCCACCGAGTCCAGGGACTACGAGCAGTACTTC. This gives the protein CATESRDYEQYF.

The rearrangement uses TRBV19 and TRBJ2-7; 10 bases match TRBD1. CDR1 is LNHDA, CDR2 SQIVND, per germline (reference sequence). The CDR3 covers 14 residues. V shed 7 bases and J 3 bases; nucleotides not matched to a gene: 6. This chain's CDR3 is CASTPGTGDYEQYF. The CDR3, as DNA: TGTGCCAGTACCCCCGGGACAGGGGACTACGAGCAGTACTTC. The variable domain in full, with the rest retrieved from reference TRBV19 and TRBJ2-7, is DGGITQSPKYLFRKEGQNVTLSCEQNLNHDAMYWYRQDPGQGLRLIYYSQIVNDFQKGDIAEGYSVSREKKESFPLTVTSAQKNPTAFYLCASTPGTGDYEQYFGPGTRLTVT.

V gene TRBV6-4 combines with J gene TRBJ2-1, with a tentative D call TRBD2 (6 bases). The V gene lost 4 bases and the J gene lost 6 bases, with 10 bases spanning the gap. The CDR3 spans 13 residues. CDR1 and CDR2 (germline): MRHNA, SNTAGT. In nucleotides, the CDR3 is TGTGCCAGCAGTGCCTTGGAGGGCAATGAGCAGTTCTTC. Amino acid sequence: CASSALEGNEQFF.

Remarks on this clone: One end of the junction fails to match germline, which may point to a read error. This specimen includes other DNA sequences encoding the same CDR3. The gene calls are TRBV7-6 and TRBJ1-1; D gene uncertain. The CDR3 has 15 amino acids. The germline gives CDR1 SGHVS, CDR2 FNYEAQ. CDR3 region: CASSLRAGSNTEAFF. Here the CDR3 DNA reads TGTGCCAGCAGTCTTCGAGCGGGTTCGAACACTGAGGCTTTCTTT.

The rearrangement joins TRBV7-9 to TRBJ2-7, with 10 bases matching TRBD1. The CDR3 totals 18 residues. The V gene's germline CDR1 is SEHNR and CDR2 FQNEAQ (reference sequence). Trimming removed 4 bases from V and 3 bases from J; junction bases left unmatched: 15. The CDR3 nucleotides are TGTGCCAGCAGCTCACTAGTGGGCCCGGGACAGGGGTACTACGAGCAGTACTTC. The encoded protein is CASSSLVGPGQGYYEQYF.

This sequence joins TRBV6-6 and TRBJ2-5, with 8 bases matching TRBD2. The J call may be faulty, since TRBJ2-7 better matches the DNA end. CDR1 MNHNY and CDR2 SVGAGI come from the germline V gene (reference sequence). This CDR3 is 15 amino acids long. CDR3 sequence reads: CASSYYPGGIYEQYF. CDR3 DNA sequence: TGTGCCAGCAGTTATTATCCGGGGGGGATCTACGAGCAGTACTTC.